The 25 T cell receptor beta chains below come from one sample, sequenced in a study of regulatory T cells in long-lasting Graves disease. The sample's time point: newly diagnosed GD, antithyroid drugs for less than 3 months. Researchers made the TCR library from RNA that was extracted from PBMCs. The TCR beta library used iRepertoire HTBI primers with Arm-PCR amplification of CDR3. TCRdb analysed the multiplex PCR reads with MiXCR anew, one entry per CDR3 protein. This sample yields 390,000 or so distinct CDR3 sequences, of which 12% are seen a single time; under 20% belongs to the top ten. This sample also belongs to another study, concerning T cells in Graves' hyperthyroidism and ophthalmopathy.

Here the sequenced sample was peripheral blood mononuclear cells (PBMCs), taken at new diagnosis, from a patient treated with antithyroid drugs. Every receptor here comes from a woman aged 18-29 years with Graves disease.

This chain links TRBV20-1 with TRBJ1-1; D ambiguous. The V end lost 2 bases, the J end lost 1 base, and 8 bases lay between the germline ends. Germline loops: CDR1 DFQATT, CDR2 SNEGSKA (reference sequence). The CDR3 has 13 amino acids. The CDR3 DNA reads TGCAGTGCTAGATTCGGCGCGAACACTGAAGCTTTCTTT. Amino acid sequence: CSARFGANTEAFF.

This clonotype was recorded many times. The chain couples TRBV29-1 to TRBJ2-5; TRBD1 or TRBD2 may be the D gene (5 bases each). The germline CDR1 and CDR2 sequences are SQVTM and ANQGSEA. Trimming removed 3 bases from V and 2 bases from J, with 19 bases in between. The CDR3 runs 16 residues. This chain's CDR3 is CSVDRWGEGLQETQYF. CDR3 nucleotides: TGCAGCGTTGACCGATGGGGTGAGGGGCTTCAAGAGACCCAGTACTTC.

This sequence joins TRBV6-1 and TRBJ2-3, with D perhaps matching TRBD2 (5 bases). V shed 5 bases and J shed 2 bases, with 17 bases lying between them. Germline V gene data show CDR1 as MNHNS and CDR2 as SASEGT. This CDR3 contains 16 residues. CDR3 nucleotides: TGTGCCAGCAGTCCCCCCGGGCGGGTCACCACAGATACGCAGTATTTT. It specifies CASSPPGRVTTDTQYF.

This clonotype was counted only a few times. The CDR3 DNA follows: TGTGCCAGCAGTTACGACCTTTGGTGGGAGACGTACGAGCAGTACTTC. Its translation: CASSYDLWWETYEQYF. The chain has TRBV6-2 or TRBV6-3 and TRBJ2-7; TRBD2 might be the D (5 bases). The CDR3 has 16 residues. Germline CDR1 and CDR2: MNHEY and SVGEGT. Trimming removed 2 bases from V and 4 bases from J, with 18 bases in between.

This clonotype was picked up many times. The chain has TRBV20-1 and TRBJ2-3; perhaps D is TRBD1 or TRBD2 (5 bases each). Germline V lookup: CDR1 DFQATT, CDR2 SNEGSKA (reference sequence). The CDR3 loop spans 15 amino acids. V was cut by 5 bases and J by 6 bases, with 21 bases left in between. CDR3 residues: CSAPREGSAADTQYF. The CDR3 DNA reads TGCAGTGCTCCCCGTGAGGGGAGCGCTGCCGATACGCAGTATTTT.

The V and J genes are TRBV27 and TRBJ2-1; 7 bases are a match to TRBD2. This CDR3 contains 13 residues. Trimming cost V 3 bases and J 10 bases; bases outside gene matches: 6. Germline CDR1 is MNHEY and CDR2 is SMNVEV (reference sequence). CDR3 DNA sequence: TGTGCCAGCAGTTTTCTGGAGGGAGGGGAGCAGTTCTTC. It yields the protein CASSFLEGGEQFF.

There are many counts of this clonotype. V gene TRBV6-1 combines with J gene TRBJ1-1; the D gene is possibly TRBD1 (6 bases). Deletions cut 7 bases from V and 4 bases from J, with 16 bases between. The germline CDR1 and CDR2 sequences are MNHNS and SASEGT. The CDR3 covers 14 residues. This CDR3 reads CASTPTGPSTEAFF. Here the CDR3 DNA reads TGTGCCAGCACCCCGACAGGTCCTTCCACTGAAGCTTTCTTT.

This clonotype was seen at least ten times. The chain has TRBV2 and TRBJ2-2; no definite D call. V lost 1 base, J lost 1 base, and 13 bases lay in between. Germline-derived CDR1 and CDR2 are SNHLY and FYNNEI. CDR3 size: 17 residues. The CDR3 nucleotides are TGTGCCAGCAGTGAAGTTTCTCGCGGAGAGAACACCGGGGAGCTGTTTTTT. Its translation is CASSEVSRGENTGELFF.

This clonotype was seen at least ten times. The rearrangement links TRBV20-1 to TRBJ1-1; 7 bases line up with TRBD1. The V gene end was trimmed by 3 bases and the J gene end by 1 base; junction bases not matched to a gene: 5. Per the germline V gene, CDR1 is DFQATT and CDR2 is SNEGSKA (reference sequence). CDR3 length: 14 amino acids. CDR3 sequence reads: CSARRGQTNTEAFF. The CDR3 coding sequence is TGCAGTGCTAGGAGGGGACAGACGAACACTGAAGCTTTCTTT.

This clonotype was detected ten times or more. The chain couples TRBV2 to TRBJ1-2, with D possibly matching TRBD1 (6 bases). The CDR3 spans 16 residues. V lost 4 bases to trimming and J lost 2 bases, with 17 bases between them. Germline-derived CDR1 and CDR2 are SNHLY and FYNNEI. Here the CDR3 DNA reads TGTGCCAGCAGTGGCTACCTGGACAGACTAAACTATGGCTACACCTTC. This sequence encodes CASSGYLDRLNYGYTF. Drawing the rest from reference TRBV2 and TRBJ1-2, the complete variable domain is EPEVTQTPSHQVTQMGQEVILRCVPISNHLYFYWYRQILGQKVEFLVSFYNNEISEKSEIFDDQFSVERPDGSNFTLKIRSTKLEDSAMYFCASSGYLDRLNYGYTFGSGTRLTVV.

This clonotype was counted many times. The chain carries TRBV11-3 and TRBJ2-3; D gene ambiguous. The ends were cut back, 5 bases at V and 6 bases at J, with 15 bases in the middle. CDR1 is SGHNT, CDR2 YENEEA, per germline. This CDR3 contains 14 residues. The CDR3 DNA is TGTGCCAGCAGCGCCCGAGTTGGGTTGGATACGCAGTATTTT. It is translated as CASSARVGLDTQYF.

This clonotype occurred many times. The CDR3, as DNA: TGTGCCAGCAGGCCTGGGACTAGCGCCAGAAGGGACCATGAGCAGTTCTTC. This codes for CASRPGTSARRDHEQFF. The rearrangement uses TRBV7-2 and TRBJ2-1, with 10 bases fitting TRBD2. From germline, CDR1 is SGHTA and CDR2 FQGNSA. V was clipped by 6 bases and J by 8 bases; unmatched bases: 16. The CDR3 spans 17 residues.

This clonotype was seen many times. The chain combines TRBV20-1 with TRBJ1-1, with 8 bases aligning to TRBD1. Germline V gene sequence: CDR1 DFQATT, CDR2 SNEGSKA (reference sequence). The CDR3 runs to 15 residues. V dropped 6 bases and J dropped 7; count of bases not matched to a gene: 16. In DNA, the CDR3 is TGCAGTGCCGACCCCCAGGGGGCCAGGACGAGTGAAGCTTTCTTT. Translation gives CSADPQGARTSEAFF.

Ten or more counts support this clonotype. The J gene is TRBJ2-7, the V gene TRBV6-1, with a weak D call TRBD1 (6 bases). Trimming took off 6 bases at V and 2 bases at J, with 17 bases between the two ends. The CDR3 runs 15 residues. Germline assignment: CDR1 MNHNS and CDR2 SASEGT. For the CDR3, the DNA is TGTGCCAGCAGACCCGACAGGAAGAACACCTACGAGCAGTACGTC. This sequence encodes CASRPDRKNTYEQYV.

This clonotype appeared many times. The chain carries TRBV7-8 and TRBJ1-2; maybe TRBD1 (5 bases). This CDR3 has 18 residues. The V gene's germline CDR1 is SGHVS and CDR2 FQNEAQ. V lost 1 base, J lost 5 bases, and 23 bases lay in between. In DNA, the CDR3 is TGTGCCAGCAGCTTAGTTCTTATACCCCGGGACGGGATATATGGCTACACCTTC. Residues: CASSLVLIPRDGIYGYTF. The variable domain in full, completed from reference TRBV7-8 and TRBJ1-2, reads GAGVSQSPRYKVAKRGQDVALRCDPISGHVSLFWYQQALGQGPEFLTYFQNEAQLDKSGLPSDRFFAERPEGSVSTLKIQRTQQEDSAVYLCASSLVLIPRDGIYGYTFGSGTRLTVV.

This clonotype occurred many times. The chain links TRBV6-1 to TRBJ1-2; D is undetermined. CDR3 length: 17 amino acids. The germline CDR1 and CDR2 sequences are MNHNS and SASEGT. V lost 7 bases to trimming and J lost 8 bases, with 29 bases between them. The CDR3 sequence is CASTEPSLDGSPWGYTF. The CDR3 DNA follows: TGTGCCAGCACCGAACCCTCCCTGGATGGCAGTCCTTGGGGCTACACCTTC.

This clonotype was seen repeatedly, ten times or more. Given a much more abundant clone one base away, this may be a read error. The chain recombines TRBV7-2 with TRBJ2-1; D ambiguous. CDR1 SGHTA and CDR2 FQGNSA come from the germline V gene. This CDR3 comprises 15 residues. The V end was cut by 0 bases, the J end by 0 bases, with 6 bases between. CDR3 sequence: CASSLAGNSYNEQFF. CDR3 DNA: TGTGCCAGCAGCTTAGCGGGGAACTCCTACAATGAGCAGTTCTTC.

This chain uses TRBV7-2 with TRBJ2-1, with D possibly matching TRBD2 (5 bases). The CDR3 is 12 amino acids. Germline lookup yields CDR1 SGHTA and CDR2 FQGNSA. The ends were cut back, 5 bases at V and 9 bases at J, with 11 bases in the middle. Here the CDR3 DNA reads TGTGCCAGCAGCCCCAGCGCGGGTGAGCAGTTCTTC. Its translation is CASSPSAGEQFF.

This clonotype appeared a few times. This sequence joins TRBV7-2 and TRBJ2-1; TRBD2 matches 8 bases. V lost 5 bases and J lost 9; bases outside the gene matches: 9. The CDR3 extends over 14 amino acids. Germline V gene data show CDR1 as SGHTA and CDR2 as FQGNSA. The CDR3 reads CASSPRGGASEQFF. The CDR3 DNA reads as TGTGCCAGCAGCCCCCGGGGGGGGGCCAGTGAGCAGTTCTTC.

This clonotype was seen ten or more times. The chain couples TRBV6-2 or TRBV6-3 to TRBJ1-2; D might be TRBD1 (5 bases). The CDR3 spans 15 residues. With 2 bases removed from V and 1 base from J, the gap between germline ends came to 11 bases. Germline-derived CDR1 and CDR2 are MNHEY and SVGEGT. The CDR3 region has the DNA TGTGCCAGCAGTTACATCGGGGGGAATAACTATGGCTACACCTTC. Protein product: CASSYIGGNNYGYTF.

V is TRBV19 and J is TRBJ1-5; tentatively, D is TRBD1 (6 bases). V lost 3 bases to trimming and J lost 2 bases, with 11 bases between them. The CDR3 spans 15 residues. Germline V lookup: CDR1 LNHDA, CDR2 SQIVND (reference sequence). CDR3 sequence reads: CASSMWGRGNQPQHF. CDR3 DNA sequence: TGTGCCAGTAGTATGTGGGGGCGCGGCAATCAGCCCCAGCATTTT.

This clonotype showed up just a few times. The J gene is TRBJ1-2, the V gene TRBV27; 9 bases fit TRBD1. The junction had 21 bases not matched to a gene; V was cut back by 3 bases and J by 4 bases. Germline-derived CDR1 and CDR2 are MNHEY and SMNVEV (reference sequence). This CDR3 is 20 amino acids long. The CDR3 bases are TGTGCCAGCAGTTTCCTCTACCGACAGGGGGTGGCCGCGCCTGGCTATGGCTACACCTTC. This gives the protein CASSFLYRQGVAAPGYGYTF.

The rearrangement joins TRBV6-1 to TRBJ2-7; weak D call: TRBD1 (6 bases). CDR3 length equals 13 residues. CDR1 is MNHNS, CDR2 SASEGT, per germline. V was trimmed by 6 bases and J by 2 bases, leaving 11 bases between them. CDR3 amino acids: CASRMDRTYEQYV. The CDR3 nucleotides are TGTGCCAGCAGAATGGACAGAACCTACGAGCAGTACGTC.

The chain links TRBV9 to TRBJ2-1, with TRBD2 matching 7 bases. J was trimmed by 8 bases and V by 4 bases; bases with no gene match: 9. The CDR3 has 14 residues. The V gene's germline CDR1 is SGDLS and CDR2 YYNGEE. Here the CDR3 DNA reads TGTGCCAGCAGCCCCCCGGGGGGAAGGGATGAGCAGTTCTTC. The encoded protein is CASSPPGGRDEQFF.

This clonotype has just a few counts. The chain is built from TRBV20-1 and TRBJ2-7; 13 bases fit TRBD2. This CDR3 comprises 16 residues. CDR1 DFQATT and CDR2 SNEGSKA come from the germline V gene (reference sequence). Germline trimming cut 2 bases from V and 7 bases from J; bases unmatched to any gene: 11. CDR3: CSARKSGTSGIGEQYF. CDR3 sequence (DNA): TGCAGTGCTAGAAAATCCGGGACTAGCGGGATCGGGGAGCAGTACTTC.